Each of the 20 T cell receptor beta chains below was sequenced from the same sample in a study of Graves' ophthalmopathy and Graves' hyperthyroidism. CDR3 regions of TCR beta were amplified from RNA transcripts. An opening RT-PCR round employed HTBI primers and preceded a second-round multiplex PCR. One entry per CDR3 protein results from TCRdb running MiXCR on the multiplex PCR reads. This table holds some 350,000 distinct CDR3 sequences, roughly a sixth found once. Material: peripheral blood. Every receptor here comes from an adult woman with stable Graves' hyperthyroidism.

This clonotype was seen only a few times. The rearrangement uses TRBV20-1 and TRBJ2-2; D is unresolved. V lost 2 bases and J 6 bases, leaving 7 bases between the germline ends. The germline gives CDR1 DFQATT, CDR2 SNEGSKA (reference sequence). This CDR3 has 12 amino acids. The CDR3 reads CSARTAPGELFF. In DNA form, the CDR3 reads TGCAGTGCTAGAACAGCTCCCGGGGAGCTGTTTTTT.

This clonotype was seen repeatedly, ten times or more. The rearrangement joins TRBV28 to TRBJ2-7; D could derive from TRBD1 or TRBD2 (5 bases each). The germline V gene has CDR1 MDHEN and CDR2 SYDVKM. Trimming removed 2 bases from V and 0 bases from J, with 14 bases in between. CDR3 size: 16 residues. CDR3 region: CASSLNWGPSSYEQYF. The CDR3, as DNA: TGTGCCAGCAGTTTAAATTGGGGACCTAGCTCCTACGAGCAGTACTTC.

This clonotype was picked up many times. The chain links TRBV11-1 to TRBJ1-1; TRBD1 agrees at 11 bases. Per the germline V gene, CDR1 is SGHAT and CDR2 is FQDESV (reference sequence). The CDR3 contains 16 residues. Trimming took 5 bases from V and 5 from J; bases not matched to a gene: 10. The DNA for the CDR3 is TGTGCCAGCAGCCCTACCTGGACAGGGGGCGAGACTGAAGCTTTCTTT. This codes for CASSPTWTGGETEAFF.

This clonotype was recorded at least ten times. CDR3 protein: CASSPPGTVYEQYF. The CDR3 DNA reads as TGTGCCAGCAGCCCCCCCGGGACGGTCTACGAGCAGTACTTC. The rearrangement links TRBV7-9 to TRBJ2-7; D may correspond to TRBD1 or TRBD2 (5 bases each). The germline CDR1 and CDR2 sequences are SEHNR and FQNEAQ (reference sequence). This CDR3 spans 14 amino acids. V was clipped by 5 bases and J by 3 bases, with 14 bases between them.

This clonotype was recorded at least ten times. The gene calls are TRBV4-1 and TRBJ2-7, with TRBD2 identical over 8 bases. The CDR3 consists of 16 residues. V lost 2 bases to trimming and J lost 3 bases; unmatched junction nucleotides: 9. Germline CDR1 and CDR2: MGHRA and YSYEKL. The CDR3 sequence: CASSQLPSGSGYEQYF. The CDR3 bases are TGCGCCAGCAGCCAACTTCCGAGCGGGAGTGGCTACGAGCAGTACTTC.

This clonotype was seen repeatedly, ten times or more. The rearrangement links TRBV6-4 to TRBJ2-2; D not resolved. V was shortened by 3 bases and J by 4 bases, with 9 bases between the two germline ends. Germline V gene lookup returns CDR1 MRHNA and CDR2 SNTAGT. CDR3 size: 14 residues. CDR3: CASSEYRSTGELFF. The DNA for the CDR3 is TGTGCCAGCAGTGAATACCGAAGCACCGGGGAGCTGTTTTTT.

This chain links TRBV4-1 with TRBJ2-4; D not certain. CDR3 length equals 16 residues. The V gene lost 4 bases and the J gene lost 0 bases, with 13 bases spanning the gap. Per germline, CDR1 MGHRA and CDR2 YSYEKL. This chain's CDR3 is CASSPNTLLAKNIQYF. CDR3 nucleotides: TGCGCCAGCAGCCCCAACACCCTGTTAGCCAAAAACATTCAGTACTTC.

The table lists this clonotype with many counts. V gene TRBV30 combines with J gene TRBJ2-6; D is tentatively TRBD1 or TRBD2 (5 bases each). The CDR3 has 15 amino acids. Per germline, CDR1 GTSNPN and CDR2 SVGIG (reference sequence). Trimming shortened V by 0 bases and J by 3 bases, and 9 bases separated the two germline ends. CDR3 bases: TGTGCCTGGAGTGTACGAGGGGTTGGGGCCAACGTCCTGACTTTC. It encodes CAWSVRGVGANVLTF. The full variable domain, with the rest looked up from reference TRBV30 and TRBJ2-6, is SQTIHQWPATLVQPVGSPLSLECTVEGTSNPNLYWYRQAAGRGLQLLFYSVGIGQISSEVPQNLSASRPQDRQFILSSKKLLLSDSGFYLCAWSVRGVGANVLTFGAGSRLTVL.

The chain uses TRBV4-1 and TRBJ2-6; D might be TRBD2 (6 bases). The V gene's germline CDR1 is MGHRA and CDR2 YSYEKL. The V end lost 0 bases, the J end lost 2 bases, and 17 bases lay between the germline ends. The CDR3 is 19 residues long. The DNA for the CDR3 is TGCGCCAGCAGCCAAGATCTCGGGGGTACTGTCCCTGGGGCCAACGTCCTGACTTTC. This gives the protein CASSQDLGGTVPGANVLTF.

In its sample, this clonotype was seen many times. The rearrangement links TRBV11-1 to TRBJ2-6, with D perhaps TRBD1 (6 bases). This CDR3 is built from 17 residues. V was trimmed by 1 base and J by 1 base, leaving 11 bases between them. The germline V gene encodes CDR1 SGHAT and CDR2 FQDESV (reference sequence). The CDR3 DNA follows: TGTGCCAGCAGCTTAGTTGACAGGAATTCTGGGGCCAACGTCCTGACTTTC. Protein: CASSLVDRNSGANVLTF.

This clonotype was recorded many times. DNA for the CDR3: TGTGCCAGCAGTCGGGACCTGGACTACGAGCAGTACTTC. Its protein product is CASSRDLDYEQYF. J is TRBJ2-7 and V is TRBV6-2 or TRBV6-3; D could derive from TRBD1 or TRBD2 (5 bases each). Germline values: CDR1 MNHEY, CDR2 SVGEGT. Deletions cut 5 bases from V and 3 bases from J, with 11 bases between. The CDR3 loop spans 13 amino acids.

This clonotype was detected ten times or more. The J gene is TRBJ2-2, the V gene TRBV19; 12 bases are a match to TRBD2. The CDR3 has 16 residues. V lost 5 bases, J lost 4 bases, and 5 bases stayed unmatched. The germline V gene encodes CDR1 LNHDA and CDR2 SQIVND (reference sequence). Written as DNA, the CDR3 is TGTGCCAGTAGTCGACTAGCGGGAGAAGGCACCGGGGAGCTGTTTTTT. Its translation: CASSRLAGEGTGELFF.

This clonotype came up many times. This chain joins TRBV6-1 and TRBJ1-3, with D tentatively TRBD1 (5 bases). In germline, CDR1 is MNHNS, CDR2 SASEGT. This CDR3 is 14 amino acids long. Trimming removed 10 bases at V and 0 bases at J, with 13 bases between. This CDR3 reads CATMDTTSGNTIYF. The CDR3, as DNA: TGTGCCACCATGGACACCACCTCTGGAAACACCATATATTTT.

In its sample, this clonotype was seen many times. V usage is TRBV6-2 or TRBV6-3 and J usage is TRBJ2-7; 8 positions agree with TRBD1. The ends lost 6 bases at V and 5 bases at J; junction bases unmatched: 9. The CDR3 runs to 14 residues. The germline V gene has CDR1 MNHEY and CDR2 SVGEGT. The chain's CDR3 is CASREAGGGNEQYF. CDR3 coding DNA: TGTGCCAGCAGAGAGGCAGGGGGCGGCAACGAGCAGTACTTC.

This clonotype was seen at least ten times. The CDR3 nucleotides read TGCGCCAGCAGGCCGGGAGGTTCTTTCACTGAAGCTTTCTTT. Protein: CASRPGGSFTEAFF. The chain employs TRBV5-1 and TRBJ1-1; no clear D. V lost 5 bases and J 4 bases, leaving 15 bases between the germline ends. This CDR3 region has 14 residues. Germline V CDR1 and CDR2: SGHRS, YFSETQ.

This clonotype was seen at least ten times. The chain carries TRBV24-1 and TRBJ2-7; TRBD2 aligns across 11 bases. CDR1 KGHDR and CDR2 SFDVKD come from the germline V gene. Losses at the gene ends were 9 bases for V and 4 bases for J; bases not matched to a gene: 13. This CDR3 region has 16 residues. CDR3 amino acids: CATSDSGTSGEYEQYF. The CDR3 DNA is TGTGCCACCTCCGACTCCGGGACTAGCGGAGAATACGAGCAGTACTTC.

The gene calls are TRBV12-3 or TRBV12-4 and TRBJ2-7, with 9 bases matching TRBD1. V trimming: 6 bases; J trimming: 1 base; junction bases outside the gene matches: 10. The CDR3 runs to 16 residues. The CDR3 DNA reads as TGTGCCAGCAGCCCACGCGGGACAGGGAAGTCCTACGAGCAGTACTTC. Protein: CASSPRGTGKSYEQYF.

This clonotype was detected ten times or more. The J gene is TRBJ1-2, the V gene TRBV6-2 or TRBV6-3; 10 nucleotides match TRBD1. This CDR3 has 13 residues. Germline V gene sequence: CDR1 MNHEY, CDR2 SVGEGT. Losses at the gene ends were 6 bases for V and 9 bases for J; bases not matched to a gene: 7. The CDR3: CASSRGQGISYTF. DNA for the CDR3: TGTGCCAGCAGCCGGGGACAGGGGATTAGCTACACCTTC.

This clonotype was counted ten times or more. This chain uses TRBV7-9 with TRBJ2-4; TRBD1 aligns across 8 bases. Germline assignment: CDR1 SEHNR and CDR2 FQNEAQ (reference sequence). V was clipped by 5 bases and J by 6 bases; unmatched bases: 3. CDR3 length equals 13 residues. The CDR3 nucleotides are TGTGCCAGCAGCACAGGACAGGGAAACATTCAGTACTTC. This codes for CASSTGQGNIQYF.

Only one count was recorded for this clonotype. The chain is built from TRBV5-4 and TRBJ1-1; no definite D call. V was pared by 1 base and J by 0 bases, with 19 bases between. The CDR3 consists of 18 residues. From germline, CDR1 is SGHNT and CDR2 YYREEE (reference sequence). Here the CDR3 reads CASSLRHGLGLLNTEAFF. DNA for the CDR3: TGTGCCAGCAGCTTGAGACACGGCCTAGGTCTCCTGAACACTGAAGCTTTCTTT.